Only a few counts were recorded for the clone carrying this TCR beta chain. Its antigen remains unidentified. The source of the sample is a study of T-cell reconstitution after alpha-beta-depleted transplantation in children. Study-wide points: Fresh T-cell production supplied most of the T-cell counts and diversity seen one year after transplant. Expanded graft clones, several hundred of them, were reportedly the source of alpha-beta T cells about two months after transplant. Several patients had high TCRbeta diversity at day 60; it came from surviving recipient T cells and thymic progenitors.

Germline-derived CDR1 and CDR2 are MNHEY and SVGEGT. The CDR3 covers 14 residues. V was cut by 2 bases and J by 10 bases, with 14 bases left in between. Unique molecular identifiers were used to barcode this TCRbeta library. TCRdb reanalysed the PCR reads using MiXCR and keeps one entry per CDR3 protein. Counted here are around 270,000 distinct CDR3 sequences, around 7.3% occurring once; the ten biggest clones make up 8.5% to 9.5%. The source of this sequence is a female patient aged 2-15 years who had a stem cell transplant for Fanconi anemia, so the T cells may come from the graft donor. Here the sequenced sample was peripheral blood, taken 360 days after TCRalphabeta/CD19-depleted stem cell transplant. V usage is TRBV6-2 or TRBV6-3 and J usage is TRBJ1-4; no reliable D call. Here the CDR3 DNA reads TGTGCCAGCAGTTACACGGACCGAGTGGGAAAACTGTTTTTT. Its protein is CASSYTDRVGKLFF.